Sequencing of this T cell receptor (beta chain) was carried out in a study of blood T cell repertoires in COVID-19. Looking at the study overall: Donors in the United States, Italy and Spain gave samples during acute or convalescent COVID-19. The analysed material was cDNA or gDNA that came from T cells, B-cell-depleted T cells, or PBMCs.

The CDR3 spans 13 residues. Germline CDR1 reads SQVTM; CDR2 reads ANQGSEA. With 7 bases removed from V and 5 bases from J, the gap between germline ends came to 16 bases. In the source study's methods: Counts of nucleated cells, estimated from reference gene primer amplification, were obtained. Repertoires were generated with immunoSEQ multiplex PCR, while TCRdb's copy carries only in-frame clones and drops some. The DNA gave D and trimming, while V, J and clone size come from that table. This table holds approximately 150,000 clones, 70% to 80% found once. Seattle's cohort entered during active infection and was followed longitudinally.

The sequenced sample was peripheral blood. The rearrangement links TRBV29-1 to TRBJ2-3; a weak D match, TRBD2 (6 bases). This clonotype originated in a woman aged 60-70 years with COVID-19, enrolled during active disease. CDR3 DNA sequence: TGCAGCGGCCAGCGTATGGGGGGAGATACGCAGTATTTT. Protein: CSGQRMGGDTQYF.